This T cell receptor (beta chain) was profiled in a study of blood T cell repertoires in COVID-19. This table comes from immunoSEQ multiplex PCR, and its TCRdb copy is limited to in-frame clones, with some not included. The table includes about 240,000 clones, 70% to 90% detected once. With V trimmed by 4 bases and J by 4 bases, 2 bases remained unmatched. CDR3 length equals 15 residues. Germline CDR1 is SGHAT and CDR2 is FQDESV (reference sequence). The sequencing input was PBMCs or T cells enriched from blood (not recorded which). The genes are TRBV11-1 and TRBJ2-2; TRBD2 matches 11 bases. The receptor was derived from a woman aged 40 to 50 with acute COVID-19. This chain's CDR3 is CASSYLAGGTGELFF. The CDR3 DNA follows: TGTGCCAGCAGCTACCTAGCGGGAGGCACCGGGGAGCTGTTTTTT.